This T cell receptor beta chain came from a study of blood T cells in healthy people across ages. Findings of the study overall: Compared with aged donors, long-lived donors showed fewer expanded clones, suggesting selection. PBMCs left unsorted prevented a conclusive naive versus antigen-experienced comparison. Roughly linear age-related decline in beta diversity appeared, significant by age 40.

Together with a sample-barcoded 5' primer, a J-beta primer mix was included in a second PCR lasting about 6 to 11 cycles. Tags on each cDNA molecule came from a template-switch adaptor with 12 random nucleotides. TCRdb processed the 5' RACE reads anew with MiXCR; each CDR3 protein has one entry. The sample lists 890,000 or so distinct CDR3 sequences; 55% to 65% were seen once. Per the germline V gene, CDR1 is SGHTA and CDR2 is FQGNSA. Trimming at V came to 4 bases and at J to 2 bases, leaving 4 bases not matched to a gene. The CDR3 extends over 16 amino acids. Ten or more counts support this clonotype. Its target is not known.

Source material: blood. This rearrangement joins TRBV7-2 to TRBJ2-1; 11 bases match TRBD2. The sequence was collected from a man younger than 40 in good health. The CDR3 DNA reads as TGTGCCAGCAGCTACACTAGCGGGGGTACCTACAATGAGCAGTTCTTC. It is translated as CASSYTSGGTYNEQFF.